The T cell receptor (beta chain) under discussion was sequenced for a study of identical twins. Every sampled donor was Caucasian and healthy. From germline, CDR1 is MNHEY and CDR2 SVGEGT. V lost 6 bases to trimming and J lost 5 bases, with 26 bases between them. The length of the CDR3 is 18 residues. TCRdb redid the calling of the 5' RACE reads with MiXCR, one entry per CDR3 protein. The table includes about 700,000 distinct CDR3 sequences, around 8.6% detected once. The same sample was also used in a study of yellow fever vaccine responses in identical twins.

This chain links TRBV6-2 or TRBV6-3 with TRBJ1-5; maybe TRBD1 (6 bases). Sequenced: PBMCs. This TCR came from a woman under 30 in good health. The CDR3 sequence: CASSDYLLGQLLYQPQHF. Here the CDR3 DNA reads TGTGCCAGCAGCGATTACCTATTAGGACAGCTATTATATCAGCCCCAGCATTTT.